Each of the 30 T cell receptor beta chains below was sequenced from the same sample in a study of CD8 T cells in ankylosing spondylitis. Their antigens remain unidentified. From the 5' RACE reads, TCRdb called clonotypes with MiXCR, one entry per CDR3 protein. Here the sample spans over 600,000 distinct CDR3 sequences, roughly 19% being singletons. Whole-study findings and limits: In ankylosing spondylitis blood, a motif of roughly eight highly homologous TCR beta variants appeared characteristic.

Sequenced sample: blood, either unsorted or a sorted T cell fraction (not recorded which). The receptor source for this set is a male donor with ankylosing spondylitis.

This clonotype appeared many times. This rearrangement joins TRBV12-3 or TRBV12-4 to TRBJ2-3, with 11 bases lining up with TRBD1. The CDR3 has 16 residues. After removal of 7 bases from V and 3 bases from J, the junction contained 9 bases not matched to a gene. In DNA form, the CDR3 reads TGTGCCAGCAACCCCCGGACAGGGGGCTATACAGATACGCAGTATTTT. Its protein is CASNPRTGGYTDTQYF.

The chain recombines TRBV9 with TRBJ2-3; TRBD2 agrees at 8 bases. With 3 bases clipped from V and 2 bases from J, the junction kept 14 bases outside the gene matches. Germline V gene lookup returns CDR1 SGDLS and CDR2 YYNGEE. This CDR3 contains 18 residues. This chain's CDR3 is CASSAPGGERGLTDTQYF. DNA for the CDR3: TGTGCCAGCAGCGCTCCCGGGGGGGAAAGGGGTCTCACAGATACGCAGTATTTT.

V and J are TRBV6-2 or TRBV6-3 and TRBJ2-7; 8 bases fit TRBD2. The CDR3 has 14 amino acids. The V gene's germline CDR1 is MNHEY and CDR2 SVGEGT. V was clipped by 6 bases and J by 4 bases; unmatched bases: 8. In DNA, the CDR3 is TGTGCCAGCAGCCACGGGGGGGTTGGGTACGAGCAGTACTTC. This codes for CASSHGGVGYEQYF.

This clonotype was seen repeatedly, ten times or more. J is TRBJ2-1 and V is TRBV29-1; 7 nucleotides agree with TRBD1. The CDR3 totals 14 residues. After removal of 5 bases from V and 0 bases from J, the junction contained 4 bases not matched to a gene. Per the germline V gene, CDR1 is SQVTM and CDR2 is ANQGSEA. Written as DNA, the CDR3 is TGCAGCGTTACGGGACAGAACTCCTACAATGAGCAGTTCTTC. Protein sequence: CSVTGQNSYNEQFF.

The chain is built from TRBV12-3 or TRBV12-4 and TRBJ1-2; no clear D gene. V lost 4 bases and J lost 8, with 8 bases in between. This CDR3 contains 11 residues. CDR3 protein: CASSSTGGYTF. In DNA form, the CDR3 reads TGTGCCAGCAGTTCCACGGGCGGCTACACCTTC.

V is TRBV28 and J is TRBJ2-5; tentatively, D is TRBD2 (6 bases). Germline values: CDR1 MDHEN, CDR2 SYDVKM. There are 13 residues in the CDR3. V was cut by 5 bases and J by 4 bases, with 11 bases left in between. For the CDR3, the DNA is TGTGCCAGCAGTGTGGGAGGTCGAGAGACCCAGTACTTC. Translated: CASSVGGRETQYF. Full variable domain (outside the CDR3, taken from reference TRBV28 and TRBJ2-5): DVKVTQSSRYLVKRTGEKVFLECVQDMDHENMFWYRQDPGLGLRLIYFSYDVKMKEKGDIPEGYSVSREKKERFSLILESASTNQTSMYLCASSVGGRETQYFGPGTRLLVL.

The chain recombines TRBV2 with TRBJ2-3; weak D call: TRBD1 (6 bases). Trimming left V 6 bases short and J 0 bases short, with 13 bases between. CDR1 and CDR2 (germline): SNHLY, FYNNEI. The CDR3 sequence is 15 residues long. The CDR3 reads CASSATRGSTDTQYF. Here the CDR3 DNA reads TGTGCCAGCAGCGCTACCAGGGGAAGCACAGATACGCAGTATTTT. The full variable domain, in which reference TRBV2 and TRBJ2-3 provide the parts outside the CDR3, is EPEVTQTPSHQVTQMGQEVILRCVPISNHLYFYWYRQILGQKVEFLVSFYNNEISEKSEIFDDQFSVERPDGSNFTLKIRSTKLEDSAMYFCASSATRGSTDTQYFGPGTRLTVL.

The genes are TRBV5-1 and TRBJ1-3, with 7 bases aligning to TRBD1. The V and J ends lost 2 bases and 10 bases, in that order; junction bases with no gene match: 9. The CDR3 has 14 residues. The V gene's germline CDR1 is SGHRS and CDR2 YFSETQ. As DNA, the CDR3 is TGCGCCAGCAGCTTAGCGACAGGGACGGGAACCATATATTTT. It encodes CASSLATGTGTIYF.

This clonotype was picked up a small number of times. The CDR3, as DNA: TGCAGTGGGGCGGACGGTGAATATGGCTACACCTTC. It translates to CSGADGEYGYTF. The chain uses TRBV20-1 and TRBJ1-2, with D unresolved. The CDR3 is made up of 12 amino acids. CDR1 is DFQATT, CDR2 SNEGSKA, per germline (reference sequence). Deletions cut 7 bases from V and 5 bases from J, with 14 bases between.

The V call is TRBV7-3, the J call TRBJ2-3; 7 positions agree with TRBD1. After removal of 5 bases from V and 4 bases from J, the junction contained 6 bases not matched to a gene. Germline CDR1 reads SGHTA; CDR2 reads FQGTGA. CDR3 length equals 14 residues. CDR3 protein: CASSPGGQPDTQYF. CDR3 DNA: TGTGCCAGCAGCCCAGGGGGACAGCCAGATACGCAGTATTTT.

The J gene is TRBJ1-3, the V gene TRBV6-1, with 9 bases aligning to TRBD1. Germline lookup yields CDR1 MNHNS and CDR2 SASEGT. The CDR3 sequence is 17 residues long. V trimming: 5 bases; J trimming: 0 bases; junction bases outside the gene matches: 8. The CDR3 sequence: CASSPWTGDLSGNTIYF. CDR3 in DNA: TGTGCCAGCAGTCCCTGGACAGGGGATCTCTCTGGAAACACCATATATTTT.

This clonotype was detected only a few times. The chain links TRBV7-8 to TRBJ2-1; TRBD2 matches 14 bases. Trimming took 5 bases from V and 9 from J; bases not matched to a gene: 9. This CDR3 spans 16 amino acids. Germline lookup yields CDR1 SGHVS and CDR2 FQNEAQ. CDR3 sequence reads: CASSVRTSGRHSEQFF. CDR3 nucleotide sequence: TGTGCCAGCAGCGTCCGGACTAGCGGGAGGCACAGTGAGCAGTTCTTC.

V gene TRBV12-3 or TRBV12-4 combines with J gene TRBJ1-1; D gene unclear. This CDR3 region has 14 residues. The V gene lost 6 bases and the J gene lost 3 bases, with 14 bases spanning the gap. CDR3 sequence (DNA): TGTGCCAGCAGGGTCGAGGGAAGGGACACTGAAGCTTTCTTT. Protein sequence: CASRVEGRDTEAFF.

This clonotype was detected a few times. The V and J genes are TRBV7-6 and TRBJ2-3, with TRBD2 matching over 8 bases. The ends lost 1 base at V and 1 base at J; junction bases unmatched: 7. The CDR3 extends over 17 amino acids. Germline V lookup: CDR1 SGHVS, CDR2 FNYEAQ. The DNA for the CDR3 is TGTGCCAGCAGCTTAGTGTTGGCGGGGGGACGCACAGATACGCAGTATTTT. Translation: CASSLVLAGGRTDTQYF. Looking up the rest from reference TRBV7-6 and TRBJ2-3 gives the full variable domain: GAGVSQSPRYKVTKRGQDVALRCDPISGHVSLYWYRQALGQGPEFLTYFNYEAQQDKSGLPNDRFSAERPEGSISTLTIQRTEQRDSAMYRCASSLVLAGGRTDTQYFGPGTRLTVL.

The rearrangement uses TRBV30 and TRBJ2-6; 7 nucleotides line up with TRBD2. V shed 4 bases, J shed 0 bases, and the junction held 9 bases outside the gene matches. CDR1 and CDR2 from the germline V gene are GTSNPN and SVGIG (reference sequence). There are 17 residues in the CDR3. This chain's CDR3 is CAWMRGTYLSGANVLTF. The DNA of the CDR3 is TGTGCCTGGATGCGGGGGACGTACCTCTCTGGGGCCAACGTCCTGACTTTC.

This clonotype was observed a few times. This chain links TRBV5-1 with TRBJ2-7, with 7 positions matching TRBD1. Germline CDR1 is SGHRS and CDR2 is YFSETQ. Trimming took 2 bases from V and 1 from J; bases not matched to a gene: 6. The CDR3 has 15 residues. In DNA form, the CDR3 reads TGCGCCAGCAGCTTAACCGGGACAGATTCCTACGAGCAGTACTTC. This encodes CASSLTGTDSYEQYF.

In this sample, this clonotype turned up a few times. The V call is TRBV16, the J call TRBJ1-4, with no clear D. The CDR3 has 16 amino acids. Trimming shortened V by 4 bases and J by 0 bases, and 12 bases separated the two germline ends. CDR1 KGHSY and CDR2 FQNENV come from the germline V gene. In nucleotides, the CDR3 is TGTGCCAGCAGCCCAAGGACCGCTTCAACTAATGAAAAACTGTTTTTT. Its protein product is CASSPRTASTNEKLFF.

The sample holds a few counts of this clonotype. The chain has TRBV5-6 and TRBJ1-6, with D hard to call. V lost 0 bases and J 5 bases, leaving 9 bases between the germline ends. The germline V gene encodes CDR1 SGHDT and CDR2 YYEEEE. There are 15 residues in the CDR3. The CDR3 loop is CASSLDGRDNSPLHF. The DNA for the CDR3 is TGTGCCAGCAGCTTGGACGGACGGGATAATTCACCCCTCCACTTT.

The V call is TRBV28, the J call TRBJ2-1; possibly TRBD2 for D (6 bases). V lost 5 bases, J lost 0 bases, and 17 bases lay in between. Germline V gives CDR1 MDHEN, CDR2 SYDVKM. The CDR3 contains 17 residues. The CDR3 DNA reads TGTGCCAGCAGTCAAATCGAGCGGGTAAGCTCCTACAATGAGCAGTTCTTC. Its protein is CASSQIERVSSYNEQFF.

This clonotype was seen once. CDR3 bases: TGTGCCAGCAGCTTAGTTGGAACAGTAAATAATTCACCCCTCCACTTT. Amino acids: CASSLVGTVNNSPLHF. The chain uses TRBV11-2 and TRBJ1-6; D is uncertain. From germline, CDR1 is SGHAT and CDR2 FQNNGV. CDR3 length: 16 amino acids. The V end lost 1 base, the J end lost 5 bases, and 12 bases lay between the germline ends.

The chain uses TRBV9 and TRBJ2-5; a weak D match, TRBD1 (6 bases). CDR3 length equals 15 residues. Germline-derived CDR1 and CDR2 are SGDLS and YYNGEE. With 4 bases removed from V and 1 base from J, the gap between germline ends came to 14 bases. The CDR3: CASSPGAGAQETQYF. For the CDR3, the DNA is TGTGCCAGCAGCCCCGGGGCAGGGGCCCAAGAGACCCAGTACTTC.

The sample holds a few counts of this clonotype. The genes are TRBV7-9 and TRBJ1-3; D gene unclear. The CDR3 sequence is 15 residues long. Germline V gene sequence: CDR1 SEHNR, CDR2 FQNEAQ (reference sequence). With 5 bases removed from V and 0 bases from J, the gap between germline ends came to 11 bases. CDR3 region: CASSPDVFSGNTIYF. The CDR3 nucleotides are TGTGCCAGCAGCCCAGATGTGTTCTCTGGAAACACCATATATTTT.

The gene calls are TRBV13 and TRBJ2-5; no definite D call. Germline V gives CDR1 PRHDT, CDR2 FYEKMQ (reference sequence). The CDR3 is 14 amino acids. Between the trimmed V and J ends, which lost 2 bases and 2 bases, there was a span of 9 bases. This CDR3 is CASSLTTLQETQYF. The CDR3 DNA is TGTGCCAGCAGCTTAACGACACTACAAGAGACCCAGTACTTC.

This chain links TRBV10-3 with TRBJ2-1; D not resolved. Trimming pared 0 bases from V and 1 base from J, leaving 10 bases between. The CDR3 is 16 residues long. Germline loops: CDR1 ENHRY, CDR2 SYGVKD. The chain's CDR3 is CAISESVGLSYNEQFF. The DNA for the CDR3 is TGTGCCATCAGTGAGTCGGTAGGGCTTTCCTACAATGAGCAGTTCTTC.

The V call is TRBV7-9, the J call TRBJ2-4, with TRBD2 matching over 10 bases. With V trimmed by 8 bases and J by 4 bases, 8 bases remained unmatched. The CDR3 contains 15 residues. Per the germline V gene, CDR1 is SEHNR and CDR2 is FQNEAQ (reference sequence). The CDR3 nucleotides are TGTGCCAGCGATTCAGGACTAGCGGTAAAAAACATTCAGTACTTC. Translating gives CASDSGLAVKNIQYF.

This chain connects TRBV29-1 to TRBJ1-2; D may be TRBD1 (6 bases). The CDR3 spans 13 residues. CDR1 SQVTM and CDR2 ANQGSEA come from the germline V gene. The V and J ends lost 6 bases and 4 bases respectively, with 15 bases between them. The CDR3 region has the DNA TGCAGCGTGCGCAGGGGAGAGGGCTATGGCTACACCTTC. It specifies CSVRRGEGYGYTF.

This clonotype appeared once. CDR3 nucleotide sequence: TGTGCCAGCAGTCCACACCGAGGGGGGCTAGCGGGGGAGCTGTTTTTT. The encoded protein is CASSPHRGGLAGELFF. The genes are TRBV12-3 or TRBV12-4 and TRBJ2-2; D tentatively reads TRBD1 or TRBD2 (6 bases each). V was trimmed by 5 bases and J by 8 bases, leaving 21 bases between them. The CDR3 contains 16 residues.

This clonotype was observed many times. The chain links TRBV20-1 to TRBJ2-5; D remains unclear. V lost 0 bases and J 5 bases, leaving 16 bases between the germline ends. CDR3 length: 15 residues. CDR1 and CDR2 from the germline V gene are DFQATT and SNEGSKA (reference sequence). CDR3 in amino acids: CSARDQGQEWETQYF. CDR3 bases: TGCAGTGCTAGAGACCAAGGGCAGGAGTGGGAGACCCAGTACTTC.

This clonotype has only a few counts. The rearrangement uses TRBV5-1 and TRBJ1-1; no firm D call. Germline values: CDR1 SGHRS, CDR2 YFSETQ. Trimming pared 3 bases from V and 3 bases from J, leaving 12 bases between. This CDR3 has 14 amino acids. CDR3 bases: TGCGCCAGCAGCTCATGGACTTTGGACACTGAAGCTTTCTTT. Its protein product is CASSSWTLDTEAFF.

This chain joins TRBV2 and TRBJ2-2, with a tentative D call TRBD2 (6 bases). The CDR3 has 15 amino acids. The germline gives CDR1 SNHLY, CDR2 FYNNEI. Trimming left V 6 bases short and J 4 bases short, with 15 bases between. This CDR3 is CASSLRTNPTGELFF. CDR3 nucleotide sequence: TGTGCCAGCAGCCTGAGGACTAACCCCACCGGGGAGCTGTTTTTT.